The clone carrying this T cell receptor beta chain occurred many times. Its antigen is unknown. TCR beta VDJ and CDR3 profiles were obtained from a genomic DNA template. MiXCR, applied by TCRdb to the reads, yields one record per CDR3 protein. This repertoire shows some 190,000 distinct CDR3 sequences, around half found once; its top ten account for 15% to 20%. Germline lookup yields CDR1 SGHTA and CDR2 FQGTGA. The ends lost 5 bases at V and 7 bases at J; junction bases unmatched: 16. The CDR3 contains 19 residues. This specimen belongs to a study of CD8+CD57+ T cells in acquired aplastic anemia. Looking at the study overall: DNA recovered from sorted CD4+ and CD8+ cells had a mean of approximately 3.4 ug. Mean read depth for CD4+ cells from healthy donors was some 11 million. General study points: CD8+ Simpson's diversity showed no significant patient-control difference. Patients and controls shared twenty-nine CD8+ CDR3 sequences.

The TCR sequence derives from a human donor in good health, serving as a control. The sample taken for sequencing was sorted CD4+, CD8+, or CD8+CD57+ T cells (not recorded which) from PBMCs. J is TRBJ2-2 and V is TRBV7-3, with TRBD2 matching 13 bases. The CDR3 region is CASSLASTSGGASGGELFF. The CDR3, as DNA: TGTGCCAGCAGCCTAGCCTCAACTAGCGGGGGGGCCTCGGGCGGGGAGCTGTTTTTT.